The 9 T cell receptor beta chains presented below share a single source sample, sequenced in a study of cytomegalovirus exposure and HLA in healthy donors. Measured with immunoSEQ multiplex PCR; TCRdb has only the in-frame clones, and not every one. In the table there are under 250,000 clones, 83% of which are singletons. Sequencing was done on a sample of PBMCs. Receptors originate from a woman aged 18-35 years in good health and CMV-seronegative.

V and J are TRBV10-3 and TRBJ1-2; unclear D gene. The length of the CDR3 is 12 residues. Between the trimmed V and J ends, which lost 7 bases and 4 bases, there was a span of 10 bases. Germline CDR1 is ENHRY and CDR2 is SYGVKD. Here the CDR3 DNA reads TGTGCCATCAAAGGCGGCGGCTATGGCTACACCTTC. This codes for CAIKGGGYGYTF.

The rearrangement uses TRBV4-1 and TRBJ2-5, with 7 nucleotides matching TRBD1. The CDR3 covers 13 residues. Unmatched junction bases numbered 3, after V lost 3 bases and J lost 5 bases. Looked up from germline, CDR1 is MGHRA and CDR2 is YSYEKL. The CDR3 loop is CASSQVRGETQYF. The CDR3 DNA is TGCGCCAGCAGCCAGGTCAGGGGGGAGACCCAGTACTTC.

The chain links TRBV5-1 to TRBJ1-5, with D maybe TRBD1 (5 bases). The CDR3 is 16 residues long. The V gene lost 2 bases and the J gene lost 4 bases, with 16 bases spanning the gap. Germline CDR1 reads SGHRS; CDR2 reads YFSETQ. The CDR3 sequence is CASSFVVRAANQPQHF. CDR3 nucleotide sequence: TGCGCCAGCAGCTTCGTAGTCAGGGCAGCTAATCAGCCCCAGCATTTT. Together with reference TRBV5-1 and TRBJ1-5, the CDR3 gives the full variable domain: KAGVTQTPRYLIKTRGQQVTLSCSPISGHRSVSWYQQTPGQGLQFLFEYFSETQRNKGNFPGRFSGRQFSNSRSEMNVSTLELGDSALYLCASSFVVRAANQPQHFGDGTRLSIL.

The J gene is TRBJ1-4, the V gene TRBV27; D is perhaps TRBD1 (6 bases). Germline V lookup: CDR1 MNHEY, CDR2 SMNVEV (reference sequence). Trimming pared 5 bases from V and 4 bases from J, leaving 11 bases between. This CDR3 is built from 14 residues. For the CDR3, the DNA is TGTGCCAGCAGTCCGCGACAGGTTAATGAAAAACTGTTTTTT. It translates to CASSPRQVNEKLFF.

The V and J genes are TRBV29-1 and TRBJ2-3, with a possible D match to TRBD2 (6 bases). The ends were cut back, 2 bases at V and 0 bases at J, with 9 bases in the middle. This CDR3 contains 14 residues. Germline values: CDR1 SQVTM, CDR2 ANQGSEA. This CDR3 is CSVELAKSTDTQYF. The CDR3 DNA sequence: TGCAGCGTTGAACTAGCGAAGAGCACAGATACGCAGTATTTT.

The CDR3 coding sequence is TGTGCCAGCTCTGTTTATAATTCACCCCTCCACTTT. Translating gives CASSVYNSPLHF. The V and J genes are TRBV9 and TRBJ1-6; no clear D. V was pared by 7 bases and J by 4 bases, with 6 bases between. CDR1 and CDR2 (germline): SGDLS, YYNGEE. The CDR3 extends over 12 amino acids.

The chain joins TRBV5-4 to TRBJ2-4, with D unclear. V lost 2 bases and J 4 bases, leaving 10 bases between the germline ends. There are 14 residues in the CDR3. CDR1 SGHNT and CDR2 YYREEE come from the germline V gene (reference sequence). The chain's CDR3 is CASSLMGSKNIQYF. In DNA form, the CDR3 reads TGTGCCAGCAGCTTAATGGGGTCAAAAAACATTCAGTACTTC.

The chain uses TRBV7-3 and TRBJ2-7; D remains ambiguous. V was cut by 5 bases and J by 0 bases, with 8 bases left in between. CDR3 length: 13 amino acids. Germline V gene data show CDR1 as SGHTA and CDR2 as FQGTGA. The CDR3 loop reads CASSPPNSYEQYF. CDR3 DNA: TGTGCCAGCAGCCCACCCAACTCCTACGAGCAGTACTTC.

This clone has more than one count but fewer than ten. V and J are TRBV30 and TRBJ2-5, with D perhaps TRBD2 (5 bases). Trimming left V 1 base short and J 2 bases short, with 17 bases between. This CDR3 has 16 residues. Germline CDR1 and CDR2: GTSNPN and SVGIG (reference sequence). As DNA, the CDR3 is TGTGCCTGGAGTGGGGAGTGGGCAGGAGAACAAGAGACCCAGTACTTC. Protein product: CAWSGEWAGEQETQYF.